This record covers a single TCR beta chain. The antigen is undetermined. This entry comes from a study of cytomegalovirus exposure and HLA in healthy donors. In the study overall: Researchers previously reported finding about 110 million unique TCR beta sequences from 170 million or so T cells.

Study-wide results and limits: A later analysis showed TCR association rates differing by HLA locus, peaking at DRB1 and lowest at HLA-C. Analyzed later, most CMV-associated TCR beta chains appeared HLA-restricted.

With 60 Vbeta and 13 Jbeta primers, the PCR was carried out. The data were produced by immunoSEQ multiplex PCR, yet TCRdb's version contains in-frame clones alone and is incomplete. The sample holds about 200,000 clones, 80% to 85% seen once. After removal of 7 bases from V and 0 bases from J, the junction contained 10 bases not matched to a gene. Per the germline V gene, CDR1 is LNHDA and CDR2 is SQIVND (reference sequence). The CDR3 runs to 18 residues. This chain connects TRBV19 to TRBJ1-5; TRBD1 agrees at 12 bases. This sequence was found in a woman aged 40 to 49 in good health and CMV-seronegative. The sequenced material came from PBMCs. The CDR3 DNA reads as TGTGCCAGTACCAGGGGGACAGGGGGCTCTTATAGCAATCAGCCCCAGCATTTT. This sequence encodes CASTRGTGGSYSNQPQHF.